A selection of T cell receptor beta chains follows, all from one sample in a study of beta chain features in type 1 diabetes. Generated by immunoSEQ multiplex PCR, the TCRdb table keeps only in-frame clones and is missing some. The sample lists 95,000 to 150,000 clones, approximately 16% occurring once. The specimen sequenced was central memory CD4+ T cells from blood. The receptors were gathered from a man under 40 with type 1 diabetes. The CDR3 runs from the conserved cysteine through the conserved F or W. D genes are given only for firm matches. For some rows the clone size is stated as once, few or many, or as a class when expanded; others skip it.

V gene: TRBV6-5; D gene: .; J gene: TRBJ2-7; clone size: .; CDR3 protein: CASSSTYEQYF; CDR3 DNA: TGTGCCAGCAGTTCCACCTACGAGCAGTACTTC
V gene: TRBV9; D gene: .; J gene: TRBJ2-5; clone size: .; CDR3 protein: CASSPGTAQETQYF; CDR3 DNA: TGTGCCAGCAGCCCAGGGACGGCCCAAGAGACCCAGTACTTC
V gene: TRBV14; D gene: .; J gene: TRBJ2-1; clone size: few; CDR3 protein: CASSQQSQGQFF; CDR3 DNA: TGTGCCAGCAGCCAACAGTCACAGGGTCAGTTCTTC
V gene: TRBV5-8; D gene: .; J gene: TRBJ2-7; clone size: .; CDR3 protein: CASSLYLDSSYEQYF; CDR3 DNA: TGTGCCAGCAGCTTGTACTTAGACAGCTCCTACGAGCAGTACTTC
V gene: TRBV4-3; D gene: TRBD1; J gene: TRBJ2-3; clone size: few; CDR3 protein: CASSQDGPFSAGGKTDTQYF; CDR3 DNA: TGCGCCAGCAGCCAAGATGGCCCTTTCTCGGCAGGGGGCAAAACAGATACGCAGTATTTT
V gene: TRBV4-1; D gene: .; J gene: TRBJ2-5; clone size: .; CDR3 protein: CASSHTTDSGGQETQYF; CDR3 DNA: TGCGCCAGCAGCCACACGACAGACTCTGGGGGACAAGAGACCCAGTACTTC
V gene: TRBV7-8; D gene: .; J gene: TRBJ1-5; clone size: few; CDR3 protein: CASSLQGVGNQPQHF; CDR3 DNA: TGTGCCAGCAGCTTACAGGGTGTTGGGAATCAGCCCCAGCATTTT
V gene: TRBV7-8; D gene: TRBD1; J gene: TRBJ2-3; clone size: .; CDR3 protein: CASSLAITGGTDTQYF; CDR3 DNA: TGTGCCAGCAGCTTAGCTATTACAGGGGGCACAGATACGCAGTATTTT
V gene: TRBV9; D gene: .; J gene: TRBJ1-2; clone size: .; CDR3 protein: CASSVGEGGYGYTF; CDR3 DNA: TGTGCCAGCAGCGTAGGAGAGGGTGGGTATGGCTACACCTTC
V gene: TRBV7-2; D gene: .; J gene: TRBJ2-7; clone size: few; CDR3 protein: CASSSTGSEQYF; CDR3 DNA: TGTGCCAGCAGCTCCACGGGGTCCGAGCAGTACTTC
V gene: TRBV11-2; D gene: .; J gene: TRBJ2-1; clone size: .; CDR3 protein: CASSPGGGSSYNEQFF; CDR3 DNA: TGTGCCAGCAGCCCCGGAGGGGGGAGCTCCTACAATGAGCAGTTCTTC
V gene: TRBV7-2; D gene: .; J gene: TRBJ1-4; clone size: .; CDR3 protein: CASSLDSQADTGGEKLFF; CDR3 DNA: TGTGCCAGCAGCTTAGATAGTCAAGCAGACACGGGAGGTGAAAAACTGTTTTTT
V gene: TRBV18; D gene: .; J gene: TRBJ2-3; clone size: .; CDR3 protein: CASSPQGGSTDTQYF; CDR3 DNA: TGTGCCAGCTCACCACAGGGCGGGAGCACAGATACGCAGTATTTT
V gene: TRBV20-1; D gene: .; J gene: TRBJ2-5; clone size: .; CDR3 protein: CSARDFETQYF; CDR3 DNA: TGCAGTGCTAGAGATTTTGAGACCCAGTACTTC
V gene: TRBV28; D gene: .; J gene: TRBJ2-7; clone size: .; CDR3 protein: CASRTGQYYEQYF; CDR3 DNA: TGTGCCAGCAGGACCGGACAGTACTACGAGCAGTACTTC
V gene: TRBV11-2; D gene: .; J gene: TRBJ1-5; clone size: .; CDR3 protein: CASSEGLGGNQPQHF; CDR3 DNA: TGTGCCAGCAGCGAAGGTCTAGGGGGCAATCAGCCCCAGCATTTT